This entry features one T cell receptor delta chain sequence. Antigen unknown. The protein in TCRdb stems from a much larger clone and differs at residue 3 from this DNA's translation, likely a read error; here the protein is translated from the DNA. TCRdb reanalyzed the multiplex PCR reads using CATT. The sample lists roughly 50,000 delta-chain clones, over 1.5% occurring once. The junction had 18 bases not matched to a gene; V was cut back by 4 bases and J by 1 base. CDR3 length: 17 amino acids. Germline assignment: CDR1 TVYSNPD and CDR2 GDNSRS (reference sequence). This sample was taken from a study of γδ T cells in repeated Plasmodium falciparum infection. The study's findings and limits: Vdelta2-negative gammadelta repertoires appeared less diverse and less shared in Malian than Australian children.

Bulk repertoires came from Vgamma9/Vdelta2+ or Vdelta2-negative gammadelta T cells flow-sorted from PBMC. J is TRDJ1 and V is TRDV3, with TRDD3 matching over 7 bases. Material: gamma-delta T cells from blood. This receptor was taken from a pool of human donors (malaria-infected and uninfected, not separated). The CDR3 region is CASNGGTRYLFTDKLIF. CDR3 bases: TGTGCCTCAAATGGGGGAACCCGATACTTATTCACCGATAAACTCATCTTT.